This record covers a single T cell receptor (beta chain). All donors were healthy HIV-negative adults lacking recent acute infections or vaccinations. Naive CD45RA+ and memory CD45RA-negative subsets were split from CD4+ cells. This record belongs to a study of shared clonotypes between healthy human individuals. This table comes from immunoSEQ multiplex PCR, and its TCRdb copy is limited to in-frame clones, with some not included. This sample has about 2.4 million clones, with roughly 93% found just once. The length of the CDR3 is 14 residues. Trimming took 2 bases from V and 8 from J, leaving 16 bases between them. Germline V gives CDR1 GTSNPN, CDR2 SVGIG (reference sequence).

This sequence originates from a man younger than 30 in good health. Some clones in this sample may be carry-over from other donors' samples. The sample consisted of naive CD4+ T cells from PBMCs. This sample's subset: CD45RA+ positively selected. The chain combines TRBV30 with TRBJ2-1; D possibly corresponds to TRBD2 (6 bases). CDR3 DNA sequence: TGTGCCTGGAGTTTCCCCGGGGGAAGGGATGAGCAGTTCTTC. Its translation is CAWSFPGGRDEQFF.